The 10 T cell receptor beta chains listed next were all sequenced from one sample in a study of T cells of healthy individuals. MiXCR, run by TCRdb on the 5' RACE reads, gives a single entry per CDR3 protein. The sample has 60,000 to 75,000 distinct CDR3 sequences; around 16% are singletons. These receptor sequences come from a human donor in good health.

This sequence joins TRBV7-9 and TRBJ2-7; weak D call: TRBD2 (6 bases). The CDR3 extends over 14 amino acids. Germline lookup yields CDR1 SEHNR and CDR2 FQNEAQ (reference sequence). Trimming cost V 3 bases and J 3 bases, with 12 bases left between them. The DNA for the CDR3 is TGTGCCAGCAGCTTCTTTGCGGAGGGCTACGAGCAGTACTTC. This translates into CASSFFAEGYEQYF.

This clonotype was observed many times. V is TRBV19 and J is TRBJ1-1; 9 bases line up with TRBD1. V lost 4 bases to trimming and J lost 4 bases; unmatched junction nucleotides: 4. CDR1 and CDR2 (germline): LNHDA, SQIVND (reference sequence). This CDR3 is 14 amino acids long. CDR3 sequence reads: CASSRGQGGTEAFF. CDR3 DNA: TGTGCCAGTAGTAGGGGACAGGGTGGCACTGAAGCTTTCTTT.

The gene calls are TRBV7-2 and TRBJ1-4, with 8 bases aligning to TRBD1. J was trimmed by 10 bases and V by 1 base; bases with no gene match: 11. Germline CDR1 and CDR2: SGHTA and FQGNSA. This CDR3 comprises 16 residues. The CDR3 DNA is TGTGCCAGCAGCTTAGACCCTCCCGGGACAGGTGGAAAACTGTTTTTT. It codes for CASSLDPPGTGGKLFF.

At least ten counts were recorded for this clonotype. The rearrangement uses TRBV12-3 or TRBV12-4 and TRBJ1-6; maybe TRBD1 (5 bases). The CDR3 extends over 13 amino acids. The germline V and J ends were trimmed by 6 bases and 7 bases, with 10 bases remaining between them. This CDR3 reads CASRAGSNSPLHF. In DNA form, the CDR3 reads TGTGCCAGCAGGGCAGGGTCGAATTCACCCCTCCACTTT.

The rearrangement links TRBV4-3 to TRBJ2-7; TRBD1 matches 8 bases. J lost 5 bases, V lost 1 base, and 7 bases had no gene match. The CDR3 has 15 amino acids. CDR1 is LGHNA, CDR2 YSLEER, per germline. CDR3 protein: CASSQGTGSNNEQYF. The DNA of the CDR3 is TGCGCCAGCAGCCAAGGGACAGGGAGTAACAACGAGCAGTACTTC.

The rearrangement uses TRBV28 and TRBJ1-4; D is possibly TRBD1 (5 bases). In germline, CDR1 is MDHEN, CDR2 SYDVKM. The ends were cut back, 6 bases at V and 3 bases at J, with 17 bases in the middle. The CDR3 extends over 16 amino acids. The chain's CDR3 is CASSLNGAAANEKLFF. The CDR3 DNA is TGTGCCAGCAGCCTTAATGGGGCAGCCGCTAATGAAAAACTGTTTTTT.

This clonotype was seen repeatedly, ten times or more. The CDR3 region has the DNA TGTGCCAGCAGCTTTGCGGGAACTGAAGCTTTCTTT. Residues: CASSFAGTEAFF. The chain carries TRBV7-2 and TRBJ1-1; D ambiguous. The CDR3 loop spans 12 amino acids. Trimming removed 3 bases from V and 5 bases from J, with 7 bases in between. Germline CDR1 is SGHTA and CDR2 is FQGNSA. Filled out from reference TRBV7-2 and TRBJ1-1, the complete variable domain reads GAGVSQSPSNKVTEKGKDVELRCDPISGHTALYWYRQSLGQGLEFLIYFQGNSAPDKSGLPSDRFSAERTGGSVSTLTIQRTQQEDSAVYLCASSFAGTEAFFGQGTRLTVV.

This clonotype was seen a handful of times. The V and J genes are TRBV30 and TRBJ1-6, with D possibly matching TRBD1 (6 bases). Looked up from germline, CDR1 is GTSNPN and CDR2 is SVGIG (reference sequence). The CDR3 covers 13 residues. The V gene lost 5 bases and the J gene lost 10 bases, with 15 bases spanning the gap. Here the CDR3 reads CAWSWRGYSPLHF. CDR3 DNA: TGTGCCTGGTCCTGGAGGGGGTACTCACCCCTCCACTTT.

This clonotype was observed a handful of times. The J gene is TRBJ1-2, the V gene TRBV28, with 9 nucleotides matching TRBD1. Losses at the gene ends were 4 bases for V and 10 bases for J; bases not matched to a gene: 7. Germline V lookup: CDR1 MDHEN, CDR2 SYDVKM. This CDR3 is built from 13 residues. CDR3 sequence (DNA): TGTGCCAGCAGTTCCGGACAGGGGAAGGTCTACACCTTC. Encoded protein: CASSSGQGKVYTF.

At least ten counts were recorded for this clonotype. V gene TRBV6-6 combines with J gene TRBJ2-3; 13 nucleotides align to TRBD2. Germline assignment: CDR1 MNHNY and CDR2 SVGAGI (reference sequence). Unmatched junction bases numbered 17, after V lost 7 bases and J lost 4 bases. This CDR3 is 19 amino acids long. The CDR3 loop reads CASTRQGKGLAGASDTQYF. Written as DNA, the CDR3 is TGTGCCAGCACTCGCCAGGGTAAAGGACTAGCGGGAGCCTCAGATACGCAGTATTTT.